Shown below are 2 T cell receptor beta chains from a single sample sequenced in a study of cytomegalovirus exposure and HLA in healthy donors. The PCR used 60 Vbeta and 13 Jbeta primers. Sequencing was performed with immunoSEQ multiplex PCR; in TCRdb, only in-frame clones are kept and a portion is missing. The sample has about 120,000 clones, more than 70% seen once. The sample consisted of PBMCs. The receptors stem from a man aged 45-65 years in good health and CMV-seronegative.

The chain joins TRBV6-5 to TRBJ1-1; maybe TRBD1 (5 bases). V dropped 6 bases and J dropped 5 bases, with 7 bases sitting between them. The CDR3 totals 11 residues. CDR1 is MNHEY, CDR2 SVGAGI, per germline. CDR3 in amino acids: CASRRQTEAFF. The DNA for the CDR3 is TGTGCCAGCAGACGACAGACTGAAGCTTTCTTT.

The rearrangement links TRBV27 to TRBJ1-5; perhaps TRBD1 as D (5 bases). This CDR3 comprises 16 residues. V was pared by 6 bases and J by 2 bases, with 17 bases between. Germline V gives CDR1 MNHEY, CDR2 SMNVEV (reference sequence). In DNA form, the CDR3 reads TGTGCCAGCAGCGCATTCGGAGGGGCAGGCAATCAGCCCCAGCATTTT. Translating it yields CASSAFGGAGNQPQHF.